Listed below are T cell receptor beta chains from one sample, sequenced in a study of T cells after yellow fever vaccination. TCRdb redid the calling of the 5' RACE reads with MiXCR, one entry per CDR3 protein. The table shows 500,000 to 650,000 distinct CDR3 sequences, with less than 20% occurring only once. Sequencing was performed on PBMCs, taken about 5 days after the first yellow fever vaccination. These receptors were taken from a man aged 18 to 30 who received the YFV17D yellow fever vaccine. Both conserved end residues are part of each CDR3. D genes are given only for firm matches. Size is omitted from some rows. Given values are once, few, many or a class for expanded clones.

>TRBV7-2|NA|TRBJ2-5|NA
TGTGCCAGCAGCGGCAACTGGGGGCAAGAGACCCAGTACTTC
CASSGNWGQETQYF
>TRBV24-1|NA|TRBJ2-3|few
TGTGCCACCAGTGACCGGGACTCCGGCACAGATACGCAGTATTTT
CATSDRDSGTDTQYF
>TRBV27|NA|TRBJ1-6|many
TGTGCCAGCAGTTTATTCAATTCACCCCTCCACTTT
CASSLFNSPLHF
>TRBV5-1|NA|TRBJ2-5|NA
TGCGCCAGCAGCGATCCACAGCAACAAGAGACCCAGTACTTC
CASSDPQQQETQYF
>TRBV20-1|TRBD1|TRBJ2-2|NA
TGCTGTACCCTTCACGTCGGACAGGCGAACACCGGGGAGCTGTTTTTT
CCTLHVGQANTGELFF
>TRBV6-5|NA|TRBJ2-2|few
TGTGCCAGCAGTTACTCCACAGGGTTCACCGGGGAGCTGTTTTTT
CASSYSTGFTGELFF
>TRBV6-1|NA|TRBJ2-7|NA
TGTGCCAGCAGCCGGGACACAAGTGCCTACGAGCAGTACTTC
CASSRDTSAYEQYF
>TRBV7-9|TRBD1|TRBJ2-1|few
TGTGCCAGCAGCCCTGTCTACAGGGGTTACAATGAGCAGTTCTTC
CASSPVYRGYNEQFF
>TRBV20-1|NA|TRBJ1-2|NA
TGCAGTGCTAGAGATAAGGAGGGCGTCTATGGCTACACCTTC
CSARDKEGVYGYTF
>TRBV28|NA|TRBJ1-2|few
TGTGCCAGCAAAGGGGGAAACTATGGCTACACCTTC
CASKGGNYGYTF
>TRBV24-1|TRBD1|TRBJ2-3|NA
TGTGCCACCAGTCCCGGACAGGGCCGCGCAGATACGCAGTATTTT
CATSPGQGRADTQYF
>TRBV28|TRBD1|TRBJ1-1|NA
TGTGCCAGCAGTCTCTCAATGCTAAGGGACAGGGGACGGAACACTGAAGCTTTCTTT
CASSLSMLRDRGRNTEAFF
>TRBV12-3/TRBV12-4|TRBD1|TRBJ2-1|few
TGTGCCAGCAGTTCCTCCGGACAGGACCCTTCAGGGAATGAGCAGTTCTTC
CASSSSGQDPSGNEQFF
>TRBV6-2/TRBV6-3|TRBD1|TRBJ1-5|NA
TGTGCCAGCAGTTATGGAGGGGGCTGGCAGCCCCAGCATTTT
CASSYGGGWQPQHF
>TRBV10-1|NA|TRBJ2-5|NA
TGCGCCAGCAGTGAGTCTGGGGGTGCCGAGACCCAGTACTTC
CASSESGGAETQYF
>TRBV6-5|NA|TRBJ2-7|NA
TGTGCCAGCAGTTACGGGGGGTTCTCCTACGAGCAGTACTTC
CASSYGGFSYEQYF
>TRBV7-8|NA|TRBJ1-1|few
TGTGCCAGCACCATGAACCAGGGTAGGACTGAAGCTTTCTTT
CASTMNQGRTEAFF
>TRBV3-1|TRBD1|TRBJ2-5|many
TGTGCCAGCAGCCAAGAAGCCCGGCACAGGGGGGCGCTAGATCCCGAGATCCAGTACTTC
CASSQEARHRGALDPEIQYF
>TRBV4-1|TRBD1|TRBJ1-2|many
TGCGCCAGCAGCCAAGGACAGGGGGCTGGGTATGGCTACACCTTC
CASSQGQGAGYGYTF
>TRBV5-1|TRBD1|TRBJ1-2|many
TGCGCCAGCAGCTTGGCCCAGGGGGCGAGGAGTGATGGCTACACCTTC
CASSLAQGARSDGYTF
>TRBV5-1|NA|TRBJ1-2|NA
TGCGCCAGCAGCTTGGGGATGAGGGATAGTGGCTACACCTTC
CASSLGMRDSGYTF
>TRBV19|NA|TRBJ2-3|NA
TGTGCCAGTAGTATAGATACGGTCTCCAGGCCAGATACGCAGTATTTT
CASSIDTVSRPDTQYF
>TRBV4-1|NA|TRBJ1-5|NA
TGCGCCAGCAGGGAATCGGGGGCCTCTCAGCCCCAGCATTTT
CASRESGASQPQHF